The 18 T cell receptor beta chains below were found in one sample sequenced in a study of naive and memory T cell subsets. Two oligonucleotides, mixed equimolar, formed the beta constant-region primer covering TRBC1 and TRBC2. Four rounds of PCR amplified the ligated cDNA using nested alpha and beta constant-region primers plus SP2. TCRdb reprocessed the UMI-ligation and nested PCR reads with MiXCR, giving one entry per CDR3 protein. The table lists roughly 80,000 distinct CDR3 sequences, 8% to 9.5% of them singletons. The sequenced sample consisted of naive CD8+ T cells from blood. These receptors were collected from a human donor in good health.

This clonotype appeared many times. This chain links TRBV2 with TRBJ2-4; 10 bases map to TRBD2. The V gene end was trimmed by 4 bases and the J gene end by 0 bases; junction bases not matched to a gene: 3. There are 16 residues in the CDR3. The germline V gene has CDR1 SNHLY and CDR2 FYNNEI. The CDR3 loop is CASSGTSGLAKNIQYF. The CDR3 DNA is TGTGCCAGCAGTGGGACTAGCGGTTTAGCCAAAAACATTCAGTACTTC.

The chain links TRBV7-2 to TRBJ1-1, with a weak D call TRBD1 (6 bases). The V end was cut by 4 bases, the J end by 0 bases, with 27 bases between. CDR3 length: 20 amino acids. Germline V gives CDR1 SGHTA, CDR2 FQGNSA. The CDR3 spells CASSSFPGSRGELMNTEAFF. CDR3 bases: TGTGCCAGCAGCTCTTTTCCCGGCTCCAGGGGCGAGCTGATGAACACTGAAGCTTTCTTT.

This clonotype was observed many times. J is TRBJ2-1 and V is TRBV15; D is undetermined. The CDR3 spans 13 residues. V gave up 5 bases and J gave up 6 bases, with 11 bases separating them. The germline V gene encodes CDR1 LNHNV and CDR2 YYDKDF (reference sequence). The CDR3 loop reads CATSPPGGNEQFF. The CDR3 region has the DNA TGTGCCACCAGCCCCCCAGGCGGCAATGAGCAGTTCTTC. Full variable domain (outside the CDR3, taken from reference TRBV15 and TRBJ2-1): DAMVIQNPRYQVTQFGKPVTLSCSQTLNHNVMYWYQQKSSQAPKLLFHYYDKDFNNEADTPDNFQSRRPNTSFCFLDIRSPGLGDTAMYLCATSPPGGNEQFFGPGTRLTVL.

This clonotype was observed a few times. The chain recombines TRBV29-1 with TRBJ2-1; TRBD2 matches 9 bases. The CDR3 is 15 residues long. Per germline, CDR1 SQVTM and CDR2 ANQGSEA. With 7 bases clipped from V and 0 bases from J, the junction kept 7 bases outside the gene matches. The CDR3 DNA reads TGCAGCGGTCGACTAGCGGAGAGCTCCTACAATGAGCAGTTCTTC. Translated, it gives CSGRLAESSYNEQFF.

This clonotype was counted only a few times. The J gene is TRBJ1-1, the V gene TRBV6-2 or TRBV6-3; 9 positions match TRBD1. The CDR3 extends over 15 amino acids. Germline values: CDR1 MNHEY, CDR2 SVGEGT. V lost 6 bases and J lost 3; bases outside the gene matches: 8. The CDR3: CASSPTGGADTEAFF. CDR3 DNA: TGTGCCAGCAGCCCCACAGGGGGCGCGGACACTGAAGCTTTCTTT.

This clonotype was found a few times. The rearrangement links TRBV12-3 or TRBV12-4 to TRBJ1-2; 7 bases fit TRBD1. There are 13 residues in the CDR3. J was trimmed by 8 bases and V by 3 bases; bases with no gene match: 6. The CDR3 sequence is CASSLPGGYGYTF. CDR3 in DNA: TGTGCCAGCAGTTTGCCAGGGGGTTACGGCTACACCTTC.

A few counts support this clonotype. The rearrangement uses TRBV4-3 and TRBJ2-1; D is ambiguous. V gave up 1 base and J gave up 13 bases, with 11 bases separating them. The germline gives CDR1 LGHNA, CDR2 YSLEER. This CDR3 is built from 12 residues. CDR3 in DNA: TGCGCCAGCAGCCAAGTCGGTTATCTCCAGTTCTTC. This translates into CASSQVGYLQFF.

This clonotype was detected a few times. The chain combines TRBV27 with TRBJ1-1, with D uncertain. Trimming removed 6 bases at V and 1 base at J, with 12 bases between. The CDR3 totals 14 residues. Germline V gene sequence: CDR1 MNHEY, CDR2 SMNVEV (reference sequence). CDR3: CASRQTNGNTEAFF. CDR3 in DNA: TGTGCCAGCAGGCAGACAAACGGGAACACTGAAGCTTTCTTT.

This clonotype was seen ten or more times. V is TRBV28 and J is TRBJ1-2; D ambiguous. CDR3 length equals 16 residues. V lost 1 base, J lost 3 bases, and 15 bases lay in between. CDR1 is MDHEN, CDR2 SYDVKM, per germline. CDR3 in amino acids: CASSLSQERGYYGYTF. CDR3 bases: TGTGCCAGCAGTTTATCCCAAGAACGCGGGTACTATGGCTACACCTTC.

The chain recombines TRBV5-1 with TRBJ2-7; 8 nucleotides match TRBD2. Germline V gene data show CDR1 as SGHRS and CDR2 as YFSETQ. This CDR3 has 13 amino acids. J was trimmed by 3 bases and V by 4 bases; bases with no gene match: 3. The CDR3 is CASSRGGIYEQYF. The CDR3 DNA is TGCGCCAGCAGCCGGGGGGGGATCTACGAGCAGTACTTC.

This clonotype was picked up one time. The chain carries TRBV7-6 and TRBJ1-5, with no clear D. The V and J ends lost 5 bases and 0 bases respectively, with 20 bases between them. In germline, CDR1 is SGHVS, CDR2 FNYEAQ. The CDR3 sequence is 18 residues long. CDR3 residues: CASSQEAATAYSNQPQHF. CDR3 coding DNA: TGTGCCAGCAGCCAAGAAGCAGCAACTGCATATAGCAATCAGCCCCAGCATTTT.

This clonotype was picked up many times. The gene calls are TRBV29-1 and TRBJ2-3; 11 nucleotides match TRBD1. The V gene's germline CDR1 is SQVTM and CDR2 ANQGSEA. The length of the CDR3 is 15 residues. J gave up 2 bases and V 3 bases, and 4 bases lay outside the gene matches. As DNA, the CDR3 is TGCAGCGTTGAGGGGACAGGGGGTGCCACAGATACGCAGTATTTT. Amino acids: CSVEGTGGATDTQYF.

This clonotype was observed a handful of times. The chain employs TRBV5-1 and TRBJ2-1; 9 nucleotides match TRBD2. The CDR3 contains 16 residues. Looked up from germline, CDR1 is SGHRS and CDR2 is YFSETQ. The J segment lost 6 bases and the V segment lost 4 bases, leaving 11 bases of the junction unmatched. The CDR3 DNA follows: TGCGCCAGCAGCCCGCGTTCTGTAGCGGGAGTCAATGAGCAGTTCTTC. It encodes CASSPRSVAGVNEQFF.

This clonotype has ten or more counts. The chain carries TRBV29-1 and TRBJ2-3; 9 bases match TRBD2. CDR3 length: 17 amino acids. In germline, CDR1 is SQVTM, CDR2 ANQGSEA. Unmatched junction bases numbered 16, after V lost 4 bases and J lost 5 bases. The CDR3 DNA follows: TGCAGCGTTGGAGGTGTGGGTGCGGGAGGGCCGGAAGATACGCAGTATTTT. This codes for CSVGGVGAGGPEDTQYF.

This clonotype was counted a single time. Its ends do not fully match the called genes, so a read error is possible. This chain connects TRBV6-5 to TRBJ2-1; D gene unclear. Per the germline V gene, CDR1 is MNHEY and CDR2 is SVGAGI. There are 15 residues in the CDR3. CDR3 sequence reads: CASSHSNSVYNVQFF. The CDR3 bases are TGTGCCAGCAGTCACTCGAACTCGGTATACAATGTGCAGTTCTTC.

This clonotype has only a few counts. The V gene is TRBV7-9, the J gene TRBJ2-5, with D perhaps TRBD2 (7 bases). CDR1 SEHNR and CDR2 FQNEAQ come from the germline V gene (reference sequence). The CDR3 sequence is 18 residues long. The V end lost 5 bases, the J end lost 5 bases, and 27 bases lay between the germline ends. The CDR3 DNA reads as TGTGCCAGCAGCCAGCCTAGGGACCGGGGGGCGGCGTTGGAGACCCAGTACTTC. Translating it yields CASSQPRDRGAALETQYF.

This clonotype was seen at least ten times. The chain uses TRBV6-2 or TRBV6-3 and TRBJ2-3; 9 bases align to TRBD2. The CDR3 runs to 17 residues. The V and J ends lost 2 bases and 7 bases, in that order; junction bases with no gene match: 13. Germline V gives CDR1 MNHEY, CDR2 SVGEGT. CDR3 loop: CASSYDLAYSGSHTQYF. DNA for the CDR3: TGTGCCAGCAGTTACGACCTTGCGTATAGCGGGAGCCATACGCAGTATTTT.

There are many counts of this clonotype. The V call is TRBV29-1, the J call TRBJ1-2; 7 bases are shared with TRBD1. Germline CDR1 and CDR2: SQVTM and ANQGSEA. CDR3 length: 14 amino acids. The V gene end was trimmed by 3 bases and the J gene end by 2 bases; junction bases not matched to a gene: 6. The CDR3 coding sequence is TGCAGCGTTGACGGACAGGACTGGAACTATGGCTACACCTTC. It is translated as CSVDGQDWNYGYTF.